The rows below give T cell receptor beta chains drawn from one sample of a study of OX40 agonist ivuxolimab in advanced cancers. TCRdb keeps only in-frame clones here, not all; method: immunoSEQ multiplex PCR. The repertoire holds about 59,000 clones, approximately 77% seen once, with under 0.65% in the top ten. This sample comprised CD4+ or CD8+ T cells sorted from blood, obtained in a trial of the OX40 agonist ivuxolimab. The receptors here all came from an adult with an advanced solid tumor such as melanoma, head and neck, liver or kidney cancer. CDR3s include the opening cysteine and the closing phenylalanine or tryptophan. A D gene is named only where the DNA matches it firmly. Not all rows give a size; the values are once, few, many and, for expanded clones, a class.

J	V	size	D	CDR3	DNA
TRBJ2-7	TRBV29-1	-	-	CSFRTAYEQYF	TGCAGCTTTCGGACAGCCTACGAGCAGTACTTC
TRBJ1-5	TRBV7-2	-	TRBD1	CASSPGQGGEPQHF	TGTGCCAGCAGCCCGGGACAGGGGGGAGAGCCCCAGCATTTT
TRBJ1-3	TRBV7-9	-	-	CASSLADSGNTIYF	TGTGCCAGCAGCTTAGCGGACAGTGGAAACACCATATATTTT
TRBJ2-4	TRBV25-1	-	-	CASSDFTLAKNIQYF	TGTGCCAGCAGTGATTTCACCCTAGCCAAAAACATTCAGTACTTC
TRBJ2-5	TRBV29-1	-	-	CSVDGALSAQYF	TGCAGCGTTGATGGCGCGCTCTCAGCCCAGTACTTC
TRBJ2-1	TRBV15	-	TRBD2	CATSRDTSDNEQFF	TGTGCCACCAGCAGAGATACTAGCGATAATGAGCAGTTCTTC
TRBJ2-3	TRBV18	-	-	CASSPPGGSGDTQYF	TGTGCCAGCTCACCACCGGGTGGGAGCGGAGATACGCAGTATTTT
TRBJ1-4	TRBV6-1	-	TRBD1	CASSEDRGSQKLFF	TGTGCCAGCAGTGAAGACAGGGGCTCGCAAAAACTGTTTTTT
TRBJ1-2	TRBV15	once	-	CATSRARRNHYGYTF	TGTGCCACCAGCAGAGCGCGCCGGAACCACTATGGCTACACCTTC
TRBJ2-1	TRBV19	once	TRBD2	CASSINQREGRDEQFF	TGTGCCAGTAGTATCAACCAGCGGGAGGGCCGAGACGAGCAGTTCTTC
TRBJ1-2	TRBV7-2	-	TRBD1	CASSLARTGEGYTF	TGTGCCAGCAGCTTAGCGAGGACAGGGGAAGGCTACACCTTC
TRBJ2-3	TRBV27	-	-	CATKAEITDTQYF	TGTGCCACGAAGGCGGAGATCACAGATACGCAGTATTTT
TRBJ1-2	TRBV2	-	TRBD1	CASSLTGGYGYTF	TGTGCCAGCAGTCTTACAGGGGGCTATGGCTACACCTTC
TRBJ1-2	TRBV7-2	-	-	CASSLDPGSGGYTF	TGTGCCAGCAGCTTAGACCCAGGCTCGGGGGGCTACACCTTC
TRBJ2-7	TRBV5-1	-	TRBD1	CASSSRQGGRNEQYF	TGCGCCAGCAGCTCCCGACAGGGGGGGAGGAACGAGCAGTACTTC
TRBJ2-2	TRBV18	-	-	CASSPPNGMGTGELFF	TGTGCCAGCTCACCACCGAACGGGATGGGGACCGGGGAGCTGTTTTTT
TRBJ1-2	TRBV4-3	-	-	CASSQDRGADSLGYTF	TGCGCCAGCAGCCAAGATCGGGGGGCGGACAGCCTTGGCTACACCTTC
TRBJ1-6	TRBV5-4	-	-	CASSLARQKNSPLHF	TGTGCCAGCAGCTTGGCGAGACAGAAGAATTCACCCCTCCACTTT
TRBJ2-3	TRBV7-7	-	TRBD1	CASSVGTGVTDTQYF	TGTGCCAGCAGCGTAGGGACAGGGGTTACAGATACGCAGTATTTT
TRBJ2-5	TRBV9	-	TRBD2	CASSFSDGRAVETQYF	TGTGCCAGCAGCTTTTCGGACGGGAGGGCCGTGGAGACCCAGTACTTC
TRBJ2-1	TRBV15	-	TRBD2	CATSRGLAGGPGEQFF	TGTGCCACCAGCAGGGGACTAGCGGGAGGGCCGGGGGAGCAGTTCTTC
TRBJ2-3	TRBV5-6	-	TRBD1	CASSLGQGGADTQYF	TGTGCCAGCAGCCTGGGACAGGGTGGTGCAGATACGCAGTATTTT
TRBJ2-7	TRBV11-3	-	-	CASSSGDEQYF	TGTGCCAGCAGCTCTGGAGACGAGCAGTACTTC
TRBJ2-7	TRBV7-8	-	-	CASSFDYEQYF	TGTGCCAGCAGCTTCGACTACGAGCAGTACTTC
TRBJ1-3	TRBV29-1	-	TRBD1	CSVEMTGSNTIYF	TGCAGCGTTGAGATGACAGGGTCGAACACCATATATTTT
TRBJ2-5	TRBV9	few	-	CASSVDLAEGPETQYF	TGTGCCAGCAGCGTCGACCTGGCCGAGGGGCCGGAGACCCAGTACTTC
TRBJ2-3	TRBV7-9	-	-	CASSKPSTDTQYF	TGTGCCAGCAGCAAGCCGAGCACAGATACGCAGTATTTT
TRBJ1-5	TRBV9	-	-	CASSAHPGGQPQHF	TGTGCCAGCAGCGCTCATCCTGGGGGTCAGCCCCAGCATTTT
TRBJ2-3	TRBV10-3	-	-	CATGADTDTQYF	TGTGCCACCGGGGCCGACACAGATACGCAGTATTTT
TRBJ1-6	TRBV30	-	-	CAWSGGRVDSPLHF	TGTGCCTGGAGTGGAGGTAGGGTAGATTCACCCCTCCACTTT
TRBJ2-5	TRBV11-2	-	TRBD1	CASSIRQGQETQYF	TGTGCCAGCAGCATACGACAGGGCCAAGAGACCCAGTACTTC
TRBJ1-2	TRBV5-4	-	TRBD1	CASSPDRGSGYTF	TGTGCCAGCAGCCCTGACAGGGGTAGCGGCTACACCTTC
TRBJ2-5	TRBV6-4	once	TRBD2	CAIALLAEKETQYF	TGTGCCATCGCCCTCCTAGCGGAAAAGGAGACCCAGTACTTC
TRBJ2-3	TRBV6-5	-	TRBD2	CASSYSSGRSDTQYF	TGTGCCAGCAGTTACTCTAGCGGGAGGTCCGATACGCAGTATTTT
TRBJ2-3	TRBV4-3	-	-	CASSQEGPQGGVDTQYF	TGCGCCAGCAGCCAAGAGGGTCCCCAAGGGGGGGTTGATACGCAGTATTTT
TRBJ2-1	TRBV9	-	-	CASSVSVYEQFF	TGTGCCAGCAGCGTCTCGGTATATGAGCAGTTCTTC
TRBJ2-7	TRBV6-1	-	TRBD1	CASSVGQAYEQYF	TGTGCCAGCAGTGTCGGACAGGCCTACGAGCAGTACTTC
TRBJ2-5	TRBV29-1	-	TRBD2	CSAQAGGETQYF	TGCAGCGCCCAAGCGGGAGGGGAGACCCAGTACTTC
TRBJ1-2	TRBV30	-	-	CAWSGLGNNYGYTF	TGTGCCTGGAGTGGGTTGGGAAATAACTATGGCTACACCTTC
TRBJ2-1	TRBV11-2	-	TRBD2	CASSPGLAGPFEQFF	TGTGCCAGCAGCCCGGGACTAGCGGGCCCCTTTGAGCAGTTCTTC
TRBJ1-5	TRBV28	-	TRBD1	CASNTGTGGNQPQHF	TGTGCCAGTAATACCGGGACAGGGGGCAATCAGCCCCAGCATTTT
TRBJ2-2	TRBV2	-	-	CASSEGGGENTGELFF	TGTGCCAGCAGTGAAGGAGGGGGAGAGAACACCGGGGAGCTGTTTTTT
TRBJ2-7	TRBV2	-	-	CASRAVGLYSYEQYF	TGTGCCAGCCGGGCGGTGGGACTTTACTCCTACGAGCAGTACTTC
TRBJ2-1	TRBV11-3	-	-	CASSLSLAHYNEQFF	TGTGCCAGCAGCTTGAGTCTAGCGCACTACAATGAGCAGTTCTTC
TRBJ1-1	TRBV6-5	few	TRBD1	CASSQRDRVTEAFF	TGTGCCAGCAGCCAACGGGACAGGGTAACTGAAGCTTTCTTT
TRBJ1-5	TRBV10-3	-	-	CAISSGVAQPQHF	TGTGCCATCAGTTCAGGGGTGGCTCAGCCCCAGCATTTT